This TCR beta chain emerged from a study of T cell responses to AZD1222 COVID-19 vaccine. Study outcomes and limitations: In the spike-specific TCR repertoire, nearly half reportedly target unmutated variant regions.

V lost 3 bases to trimming and J lost 0 bases; unmatched junction nucleotides: 7. The CDR3 extends over 19 amino acids. CDR1 and CDR2 (germline): LNHDA, SQIVND (reference sequence). Data came from immunoSEQ multiplex PCR; TCRdb stores just in-frame clones and leaves some out. This sample has tens of thousands of clones, with around 80% found just once. For this clone: Its antigen is not known.

This sequence joins TRBV19 and TRBJ2-6; the match to TRBD2 covers 11 bases. Specimen: peripheral blood, collected on day 0 of AZD1222 vaccination. The source is an adult in good health. Written as DNA, the CDR3 is TGTGCCAGTAGTATCCTACTAGCGGGGGCTCTCTCTGGGGCCAACGTCCTGACTTTC. Protein sequence: CASSILLAGALSGANVLTF.